This T cell receptor beta chain was observed in a study of T cell responses to AZD1222 COVID-19 vaccine (dated by TCRdb to 2020 to 2022). Regarding the complete study: AZD1222 recipients given second doses at about 4 weeks or at about 12 weeks were pooled, since spike-specific TCR depth and breadth were not found to differ between the two schedules. A total of approximately 240 trial participants underwent TCR sequencing, of whom 207 received two doses of AZD1222 and about 25 received two doses of the MenACWY control vaccine. Trial participants were enrolled by age into 18-55, 56-69 and 70-plus year subgroups, with about 150, 28 and 57 TCR-sequenced participants respectively.

Results the study describes overall, beyond this receptor: After two AZD1222 doses, spike-specific TCR breadth and depth were significantly higher than at day 0 and than in MenACWY recipients. Most participants were white British and females outnumbered males, and the authors suggested that clonal diversity may have been underestimated. The 56-69-year group was small, and its depth increase did not reach significance, likely because of low power. Epitopes outside the regions mutated in the B.1.351 and B.1.1.7 variants were reportedly recognized by nearly half of the unique spike-specific TCRs. Because no samples from the day 14 peak response were available, repertoires could be characterized only after the peak T cell response. Conclusions about previously exposed vaccinees are limited because only five to seven AZD1222 recipients were SARS-CoV-2 seropositive at baseline. The vaccine-associated CD4 TCRs covered the entire spike protein, and the dominant responses fell in regions 160-218 and 743-854.

The CDR3 regions of human TCRbeta chains were subjected to immunosequencing. As for how the authors treated the data: Repertoire TCRs were matched against a reference library of SARS-CoV-2-specific TCRs generated with the MIRA antigen-specificity platform. Breadth was defined as the fraction of unique TCRs that were SARS-CoV-2-associated. Depth was defined as the fraction of total T cells that were SARS-CoV-2-associated. Each spike-specific TCR was assigned to its reactive spike region and to a CD4 or CD8 class using the MIRA data. Log10-transformed breadth and depth values were compared by one-way ANOVA with Sidak's multiple comparisons tests. The table comes from immuneACCESS by way of TCRdb, which keeps in-frame sequences with V and J called. Part of the clones is missing from these tables; in studies checked, under half for an unresolved V gene and the rest for unknown reasons. V, J and clone size reflect that table, while D and trimming were determined from the DNA. This sample has 97,000 or so clones in its table, and approximately 86% of those were observed once. The top ten constitute 4% to 6% of the sample.

What the time point label conveys for this sample: baseline before first vaccination. Vaccinee samples came from UK trials COV001 and COV002, including a single-blind randomized controlled phase 2/3 trial of AZD1222 (ChAdOx1 nCoV-19) in healthy adults. For TCRbeta chain sequencing, PBMC samples were collected from trial participants at day 0 and at day 28 after the second dose. On this clone itself: Its antigen target is currently unknown. There are no base qualities to consult, and no much larger clone falls within one base.

From a lookup of the germline V gene (reference sequence), CDR1 and CDR2 are SGHNT and YYREEE. Unmatched junction bases come to 11, with V trimmed by 6 bases and J by 11 bases. From the cysteine through the phenylalanine, the CDR3 covers 13 amino acids. Of all the DNA, just the CDR3 is kept, 39 bases in frame from base 1. The chain employs TRBV5-4 and TRBJ1-1, with TRBD1 matching 9 junction bases. This specimen consisted of peripheral blood, obtained on day 0 of AZD1222 vaccination. This receptor was taken from an adult in good health. The CDR3 protein: CASIPTGTGRAFF. The DNA sequence is as follows: TGTGCCAGCATCCCGACGGGGACAGGGCGGGCTTTCTTT. With the portions outside the CDR3 filled from the reference TRBV5-4 and TRBJ1-1 genes, the complete variable region becomes ETGVTQSPTHLIKTRGQQVTLRCSSQSGHNTVSWYQQALGQGPQFIFQYYREEENGRGNFPPRFSGLQFPNYSSELNVNALELDDSALYLCASIPTGTGRAFFGQGTRLTVV.